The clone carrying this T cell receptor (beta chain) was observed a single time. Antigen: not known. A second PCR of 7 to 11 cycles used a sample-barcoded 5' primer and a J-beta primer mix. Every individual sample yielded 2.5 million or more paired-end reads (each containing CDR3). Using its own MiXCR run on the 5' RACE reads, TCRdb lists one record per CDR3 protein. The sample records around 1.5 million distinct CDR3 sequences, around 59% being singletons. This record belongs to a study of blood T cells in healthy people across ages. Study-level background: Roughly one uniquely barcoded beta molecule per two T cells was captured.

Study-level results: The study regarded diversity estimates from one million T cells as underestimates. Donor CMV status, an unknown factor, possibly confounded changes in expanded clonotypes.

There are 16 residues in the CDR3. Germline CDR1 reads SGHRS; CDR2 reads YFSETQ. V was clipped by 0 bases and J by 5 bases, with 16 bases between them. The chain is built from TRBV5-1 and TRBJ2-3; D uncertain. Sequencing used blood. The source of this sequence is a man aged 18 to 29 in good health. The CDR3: CASSLGVSPEGDTQYF. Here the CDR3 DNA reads TGCGCCAGCAGCTTGGGAGTTAGTCCGGAAGGAGATACGCAGTATTTT.